This T cell receptor beta chain was profiled in a study of cytomegalovirus exposure and HLA in healthy donors listed by TCRdb under 2017. Regarding the study in general: The 666 repertoires of the first cohort and the roughly 110 validation repertoires were produced on the same platform, according to a later analysis. The study was designed to test whether signatures of past pathogen exposure could be identified by cataloging public T cell receptors. Besides the first cohort of some 670 subjects, a separate validation cohort made up of some 110 different subjects was used. To predict cytomegalovirus infection status, the study brought together high-throughput TCR immunosequencing, statistical association of individual TCRs with disease status, and machine learning.

On the study overall, not on this receptor specifically: In the study, 150 to 200 TCR beta chains were listed as associated with cytomegalovirus. Most TCR sequences were observed very rarely across donors, whereas some public TCRs were present in many individuals. Three of the identified cytomegalovirus-associated TCR beta chains were confirmed in vitro to be specific for cytomegalovirus antigens. Subsequent analysis determined that TCRs grouped into clusters in the first cohort also showed a tendency toward co-occurrence across the approximately 120 validation repertoires, and 94% of cluster scores exceeded 0. The classifier was reported to diagnose cytomegalovirus status with high specificity and sensitivity in both the original and validation cohorts. The validation cohort had no HLA typing available for a later analysis, so co-occurrence within that cohort was assessed over all 120 or so repertoires. According to the authors, the approach could potentially be generalized to other disease states and immunological phenotypes.

Libraries were built with the immunoSEQ multiplex PCR assay. As for the original processing: To diagnose cytomegalovirus status from the catalog of TCR beta chain sequences, a statistical classification framework was built. In its TCRdb copy, this immuneACCESS table keeps in-frame sequences only and misses some clones. Where compared with another copy, unresolved V genes explain less than half of these, and the others have no known cause. Clone size and V and J calls were adopted from that table, with D and trimming inferred from the DNA. Recorded for this sample are 90,000 to 120,000 clones; 70% to 90% of them occurred a single time. Around 3% of the sample comes from the top ten. Separate from the approximately 700-subject first cohort, the validation cohort of 90 to 150 subjects was the group to which the donors belonged. Points on this clone: Its antigen is unknown. It has no much larger one-base neighbor in the sample; base qualities were not kept.

From the cysteine through the phenylalanine, the CDR3 covers 13 amino acids. Only the CDR3 region is kept as DNA, spanning 39 bases read in frame from base 1. V and J are truncated by 0 bases and 6 bases respectively, leaving an intervening sequence of 10 bases. From a lookup of the germline V gene, CDR1 and CDR2 are SGHRS and YFSETQ. The receptor comes from a woman younger than 30 in good health and CMV-seronegative. This sequence uses TRBV5-1 and TRBJ2-7; the D segment could be TRBD2, given 7 matching bases. The source material was PBMCs. The CDR3 protein is CASSLAGGPEQYF. The nucleotides read TGCGCCAGCAGCTTGGCCGGGGGGCCCGAGCAGTACTTC.